The subject of this entry is one T cell receptor (beta chain). The germline gives CDR1 SNHLY, CDR2 FYNNEI. The CDR3 extends over 13 amino acids. With V trimmed by 3 bases and J by 7 bases, 3 bases remained unmatched. This entry is derived from a study of chemoradiotherapy in HPV16-positive cancers. The repertoire was sequenced with immunoSEQ multiplex PCR; TCRdb's copy has only in-frame clones and lacks some. The sample holds under 85,000 clones, 88% seen once. The chain uses TRBV2 and TRBJ2-1, with 7 nucleotides matching TRBD2. The source material was blood, sampled from a patient who underwent chemoradiotherapy. The receptor comes from a human donor with HPV-associated anogenital cancer. Here the CDR3 DNA reads TGTGCCAGCAGTGACCGGACTAGAAATGAGCAGTTCTTC. Residues: CASSDRTRNEQFF.